The 26 T cell receptor beta chains below come from one sample, sequenced in a study of shared clonotypes between healthy human individuals. Naive CD8 cells comprised CD45RO-negative, CCR7-positively selected cells, excluding terminally differentiated effector memory CD45RA+ cells. The table came from immunoSEQ multiplex PCR; TCRdb's copy has only in-frame clones and leaves some out. The sample contains around 2.1 million clones, just over 90% of which appear only once. What was sequenced was naive CD8+ T cells from PBMCs. These receptors were collected from a man between 18 and 29 years old in good health. Some clones in this sample may be carry-over from other donors' samples.

This chain uses TRBV7-3 with TRBJ2-2; 8 bases line up with TRBD1. The CDR3 is 16 residues long. Germline CDR1 SGHTA, CDR2 FQGTGA. Losses at the gene ends were 4 bases for V and 6 bases for J; bases not matched to a gene: 10. Here the CDR3 reads CASSSPGQGAAGELFF. DNA of the CDR3: TGTGCCAGCAGCTCCCCGGGGCAGGGGGCAGCCGGGGAGCTGTTTTTT.

V and J are TRBV7-9 and TRBJ2-7; a weak D match, TRBD1 (5 bases). CDR3 length: 15 residues. Looked up from germline, CDR1 is SEHNR and CDR2 is FQNEAQ (reference sequence). The ends were cut back, 3 bases at V and 6 bases at J, with 18 bases in the middle. CDR3 DNA: TGTGCCAGCAGCTTGGAACCAGGGCGGATTGGCGAGCAGTACTTC. Encoded protein: CASSLEPGRIGEQYF.

The CDR3 spells CAWMASGELFF. The CDR3 DNA reads as TGTGCCTGGATGGCCTCCGGGGAGCTGTTTTTT. The chain has TRBV30 and TRBJ2-2; D not certain. Trimming took off 4 bases at V and 6 bases at J, with 6 bases between the two ends. CDR1 GTSNPN and CDR2 SVGIG come from the germline V gene (reference sequence). The length of the CDR3 is 11 residues.

The genes are TRBV6-1 and TRBJ2-7; 7 bases agree with TRBD1. The CDR3 totals 15 residues. The V gene end was trimmed by 3 bases and the J gene end by 3 bases; junction bases not matched to a gene: 8. CDR1 is MNHNS and CDR2 is SASEGT in the germline V gene. The CDR3 DNA sequence: TGTGCCAGCAGTGAGGGGACAGTCACCTTCTACGAGCAGTACTTC. Amino acid sequence: CASSEGTVTFYEQYF.

Of note for this clone: In the same sample, other DNA sequences code for this CDR3. The chain uses TRBV5-6 and TRBJ2-1; either TRBD1 or TRBD2 may fit D (5 bases each). There are 15 residues in the CDR3. The germline V gene encodes CDR1 SGHDT and CDR2 YYEEEE. Trimming stripped 0 bases from V and 1 base from J, with 8 bases between. This CDR3 is CASSLGWGSYNEQFF. The CDR3 coding sequence is TGTGCCAGCAGCTTGGGTTGGGGGTCCTACAATGAGCAGTTCTTC.

V is TRBV4-1 and J is TRBJ2-7; D gene uncertain. Germline-derived CDR1 and CDR2 are MGHRA and YSYEKL. This CDR3 is built from 14 residues. V was pared by 1 base and J by 6 bases, with 13 bases between. The CDR3 is CASSQGVGLSEQYF. The CDR3 nucleotides read TGCGCCAGCAGCCAAGGGGTAGGGCTGAGCGAGCAGTACTTC.

The chain combines TRBV28 with TRBJ1-1; TRBD1 matches 8 bases. This CDR3 has 15 residues. V was pared by 5 bases and J by 1 base, with 6 bases of the junction left unmatched. Germline V CDR1 and CDR2: MDHEN, SYDVKM. This CDR3 reads CASSTDRERNTEAFF. The DNA of the CDR3 is TGTGCCAGCAGTACGGACAGGGAACGGAACACTGAAGCTTTCTTT.

The chain joins TRBV28 to TRBJ1-2; weak D call: TRBD1 (5 bases). The germline CDR1 and CDR2 sequences are MDHEN and SYDVKM. V lost 6 bases, J lost 1 base, and 12 bases lay in between. This CDR3 is built from 14 residues. CDR3 residues: CASSPEQDNYGYTF. DNA for the CDR3: TGTGCCAGCAGCCCCGAACAGGATAACTATGGCTACACCTTC.

In this sample, this clone turned up a few times. This sequence joins TRBV19 and TRBJ1-5; tentatively, D is TRBD1 (5 bases). Trimming pared 3 bases from V and 4 bases from J, leaving 10 bases between. This CDR3 has 14 residues. Looked up from germline, CDR1 is LNHDA and CDR2 is SQIVND (reference sequence). The CDR3 is CASSIRQPNQPQHF. CDR3 sequence (DNA): TGTGCCAGTAGTATTCGACAGCCAAATCAGCCCCAGCATTTT.

The chain uses TRBV4-1 and TRBJ2-7; 9 positions match TRBD1. CDR1 is MGHRA, CDR2 YSYEKL, per germline. The CDR3 sequence is 13 residues long. J gave up 5 bases and V 4 bases, and 3 bases lay outside the gene matches. The CDR3 coding sequence is TGCGCCAGCAGCCGGGGGACAGGGAACGAGCAGTACTTC. It translates to CASSRGTGNEQYF.

The J gene is TRBJ2-7, the V gene TRBV12-5; D gene ambiguous. Germline assignment: CDR1 LGHNT and CDR2 FRNRAP. V gave up 7 bases and J gave up 5 bases, with 18 bases separating them. The CDR3 runs 14 residues. Written as DNA, the CDR3 is TGTGCTAGTGCCCTACCATGGCAGCTAGACGAGCAGTACTTC. It translates to CASALPWQLDEQYF.

This clone has just one count. The chain recombines TRBV27 with TRBJ1-5; TRBD1 might be the D (5 bases). V lost 6 bases and J 5 bases, leaving 26 bases between the germline ends. This CDR3 comprises 18 residues. CDR1 is MNHEY and CDR2 is SMNVEV in the germline V gene (reference sequence). The CDR3 sequence is CASSYHLGRGGIHQPQHF. The CDR3 DNA is TGTGCCAGCAGCTATCACCTGGGGAGGGGCGGGATCCATCAGCCCCAGCATTTT.

Worth noting for this clone: The same CDR3 is also encoded by other DNA sequences in this sample. The V call is TRBV5-8, the J call TRBJ1-1; D unresolved. Deletions cut 1 base from V and 2 bases from J, with 6 bases between. The V gene's germline CDR1 is SGHTS and CDR2 YDEGEE. The CDR3 contains 13 residues. CDR3 in DNA: TGTGCCAGCAGCTTGACAGCTAACACTGAAGCTTTCTTT. Translating it yields CASSLTANTEAFF.

The chain combines TRBV28 with TRBJ2-5; 7 bases are shared with TRBD2. CDR3 length equals 16 residues. Unmatched junction bases numbered 9, after V lost 5 bases and J lost 0 bases. Germline V gives CDR1 MDHEN, CDR2 SYDVKM. CDR3 sequence reads: CASSPPSGGYQETQYF. The CDR3 coding sequence is TGTGCCAGCAGTCCACCCTCGGGGGGTTACCAAGAGACCCAGTACTTC.

The chain combines TRBV5-4 with TRBJ1-2; D remains unclear. The CDR3 is made up of 14 amino acids. Trimming pared 0 bases from V and 4 bases from J, leaving 10 bases between. Germline CDR1 SGHNT, CDR2 YYREEE (reference sequence). The CDR3 DNA follows: TGTGCCAGCAGCTTGGAGGACGGTACCTATGGCTACACCTTC. Its translation: CASSLEDGTYGYTF.

The rearrangement joins TRBV4-2 to TRBJ2-7; 8 bases map to TRBD1. This CDR3 has 14 residues. Trimming at V came to 5 bases and at J to 4 bases, leaving 7 bases not matched to a gene. Germline CDR1 and CDR2: LGHNA and YNFKEQ. CDR3 nucleotides: TGTGCCAGCAGCTCTCGGGACAGGTGGTACGAGCAGTACTTC. Translated, it gives CASSSRDRWYEQYF.

The CDR3 here is CASSEGGRDRSYEQYF. The CDR3 DNA reads as TGTGCCAGCAGTGAAGGAGGGCGGGACCGGTCCTACGAGCAGTACTTC. The chain joins TRBV6-1 to TRBJ2-7; TRBD2 might be the D (6 bases). Per germline, CDR1 MNHNS and CDR2 SASEGT. The CDR3 is made up of 16 amino acids. V gave up 1 base and J gave up 1 base, with 14 bases separating them.

The chain combines TRBV28 with TRBJ2-2; 13 nucleotides agree with TRBD2. The CDR3 runs 19 residues. Germline CDR1 reads MDHEN; CDR2 reads SYDVKM. The V segment lost 2 bases and the J segment 4 bases; nucleotides outside the gene matches: 10. As DNA, the CDR3 is TGTGCCAGCAGTTTACCGACTAGCGGGAGGCTCAAGGTCACCGGGGAGCTGTTTTTT. It yields the protein CASSLPTSGRLKVTGELFF.

The chain joins TRBV27 to TRBJ2-3; 8 bases are a match to TRBD1. V shed 3 bases and J 5 bases; nucleotides not matched to a gene: 7. The CDR3 runs 15 residues. Germline lookup yields CDR1 MNHEY and CDR2 SMNVEV (reference sequence). Here the CDR3 DNA reads TGTGCCAGCAGTTTGACAGGGGTTTTGGGAGATACGCAGTATTTT. Residues: CASSLTGVLGDTQYF.

This clone was seen a single time. The sample carries other DNA sequences with the same CDR3. The chain recombines TRBV20-1 with TRBJ2-3; D is undetermined. The CDR3 runs to 11 residues. V was trimmed by 0 bases and J by 5 bases, leaving 3 bases between them. Germline values: CDR1 DFQATT, CDR2 SNEGSKA (reference sequence). DNA for the CDR3: TGCAGTGCTAGAGAAGGAGATACGCAGTATTTT. This translates into CSAREGDTQYF.

This clone was recorded only once. The V and J genes are TRBV5-6 and TRBJ1-2, with D maybe TRBD1 (5 bases). The V gene's germline CDR1 is SGHDT and CDR2 YYEEEE. This CDR3 comprises 13 residues. Trimming pared 2 bases from V and 8 bases from J, leaving 13 bases between. The CDR3 is CASSLSGTRGYTF. DNA of the CDR3: TGTGCCAGCAGCTTATCAGGGACCCGCGGCTACACCTTC.

The chain links TRBV10-2 to TRBJ2-3; no clear D. Germline CDR1 and CDR2: WSHSY and SAAADI. The CDR3 covers 13 residues. Trimming shortened V by 6 bases and J by 0 bases, and 7 bases separated the two germline ends. The CDR3 nucleotides read TGCGCCAGCAGCGGGTATAGCACAGATACGCAGTATTTT. Translation gives CASSGYSTDTQYF.

The rearrangement uses TRBV9 and TRBJ2-1; 9 bases line up with TRBD2. The CDR3 sequence is 18 residues long. Germline trimming cut 4 bases from V and 4 bases from J; bases unmatched to any gene: 15. The germline V gene encodes CDR1 SGDLS and CDR2 YYNGEE. The CDR3 bases are TGTGCCAGCAGCAATCCAAGTAGCGGGACTAGCCCTTACAATGAGCAGTTCTTC. Protein: CASSNPSSGTSPYNEQFF.

As regards this clone: In the same sample, other DNA sequences code for this CDR3. CDR3 residues: CASSFGTFSYEQYF. The DNA for the CDR3 is TGTGCCAGCAGCTTTGGGACATTTTCCTACGAGCAGTACTTC. The genes are TRBV5-6 and TRBJ2-7, with TRBD1 as a possible D gene (6 bases). The ends were cut back, 2 bases at V and 1 base at J, with 10 bases in the middle. CDR1 is SGHDT, CDR2 YYEEEE, per germline. The CDR3 covers 14 residues.

DNA for the CDR3: TGCGCCAGCAGCCAGGGGCCAGCGGGATCGAGCTCCTACAATGAGCAGTTCTTC. Translating it yields CASSQGPAGSSSYNEQFF. The V gene is TRBV4-3, the J gene TRBJ2-1; 7 nucleotides align to TRBD2. Germline CDR1 and CDR2: LGHNA and YSLEER. The CDR3 extends over 18 amino acids. The junction had 11 bases not matched to a gene; V was cut back by 3 bases and J by 0 bases.

The chain links TRBV5-1 to TRBJ2-7, with D perhaps matching TRBD1 (6 bases). V lost 4 bases, J lost 2 bases, and 16 bases lay in between. Germline CDR1 SGHRS, CDR2 YFSETQ. This CDR3 is built from 15 residues. The CDR3 is CASSTYRAETYEQYF. DNA of the CDR3: TGCGCCAGCAGCACCTACAGGGCCGAAACCTACGAGCAGTACTTC. The full variable domain, with the rest looked up from reference TRBV5-1 and TRBJ2-7, is KAGVTQTPRYLIKTRGQQVTLSCSPISGHRSVSWYQQTPGQGLQFLFEYFSETQRNKGNFPGRFSGRQFSNSRSEMNVSTLELGDSALYLCASSTYRAETYEQYFGPGTRLTVT.